A selection of T cell receptor beta chains follows, all from one sample in a study of blood T cell repertoires in COVID-19. Repertoires were generated with immunoSEQ multiplex PCR, while TCRdb's copy carries only in-frame clones and drops some. The sample has under 200,000 clones, approximately 85% seen once. What was sequenced was peripheral blood. These receptors came from a woman older than 75 with acute or convalescent COVID-19. CDR3s include the opening cysteine and the closing phenylalanine or tryptophan. The D gene is left open where the match is weak. Clone size is not always given. Where it is, it says once, few, many or a class for expanded clones.

d_call: -
cdr3_length: 12
j_call: TRBJ2-7
v_call: TRBV6-2/TRBV6-3
clone_size: -
cdr3_nt: TGTGCCAGCAGCCCCCGCTCCTACGAGCAGTACTTC
cdr3_aa: CASSPRSYEQYF

d_call: -
cdr3_length: 13
j_call: TRBJ1-2
v_call: TRBV9
clone_size: -
cdr3_nt: TGTGCCAGCAGCGTGACCGACAGAAATGGCTACACCTTC
cdr3_aa: CASSVTDRNGYTF

d_call: TRBD1
cdr3_length: 16
j_call: TRBJ2-6
v_call: TRBV2
clone_size: -
cdr3_nt: TGTGCCAGCAACCGGGACAGGGAGTCTGGGGCCAACGTCCTGACTTTC
cdr3_aa: CASNRDRESGANVLTF

d_call: TRBD1
cdr3_length: 13
j_call: TRBJ1-2
v_call: TRBV5-6
clone_size: -
cdr3_nt: TGTGCCAGCAGCTTGGGCAGGGGGCTTAGCTACACCTTC
cdr3_aa: CASSLGRGLSYTF

d_call: TRBD2
cdr3_length: 11
j_call: TRBJ2-1
v_call: TRBV6-2/TRBV6-3
clone_size: few
cdr3_nt: TGTGCCAGCAGTTCCGGGACTAGGATGGTCTTC
cdr3_aa: CASSSGTRMVF

d_call: -
cdr3_length: 12
j_call: TRBJ1-5
v_call: TRBV6-5
clone_size: -
cdr3_nt: TGTGCCAGCGGCCCCCGGGATTGGCCCCAGCATTTT
cdr3_aa: CASGPRDWPQHF

d_call: -
cdr3_length: 17
j_call: TRBJ1-5
v_call: TRBV6-6
clone_size: -
cdr3_nt: TGTGCCAGCAGTCCTGGGCAAGGTTTCGGTTTCAATCAGCCCCAGCATTTT
cdr3_aa: CASSPGQGFGFNQPQHF

d_call: -
cdr3_length: 15
j_call: TRBJ1-1
v_call: TRBV6-5
clone_size: -
cdr3_nt: TGTGCCAGCAGTTACCGAGTACTGCCGAACCTTGAAGCTTTCTTT
cdr3_aa: CASSYRVLPNLEAFF

d_call: -
cdr3_length: 15
j_call: TRBJ1-1
v_call: TRBV5-6
clone_size: -
cdr3_nt: TGTGCCAGCAGCTTGCTGGACAGAGCGAACACTGAAGCTTTCTTT
cdr3_aa: CASSLLDRANTEAFF

d_call: TRBD1
cdr3_length: 17
j_call: TRBJ1-6
v_call: TRBV27
clone_size: -
cdr3_nt: TGTGCCAGCAGTGGAGGGACAGGGCATGGGGGTAATTCACCCCTCCACTTT
cdr3_aa: CASSGGTGHGGNSPLHF

d_call: -
cdr3_length: 15
j_call: TRBJ2-2
v_call: TRBV19
clone_size: -
cdr3_nt: TGTGCCAGTAGTATGTGGCAGACGGGCACCGGGGAGCTGTTTTTT
cdr3_aa: CASSMWQTGTGELFF

d_call: -
cdr3_length: 16
j_call: TRBJ2-2
v_call: TRBV9
clone_size: -
cdr3_nt: TGTGCCAGCAGCGTAGCGTTGCGGGGGAACACCGGGGAGCTGTTTTTT
cdr3_aa: CASSVALRGNTGELFF

d_call: -
cdr3_length: 18
j_call: TRBJ1-2
v_call: TRBV11-3
clone_size: -
cdr3_nt: TGTGCCAGCAGCTTAACCTCCACCGACGGGAAAGCTAACTATGGCTACACCTTC
cdr3_aa: CASSLTSTDGKANYGYTF

d_call: -
cdr3_length: 13
j_call: TRBJ1-5
v_call: TRBV7-2
clone_size: once
cdr3_nt: TGTGCCAGCAGCTTCGAGAAGTGGCAGCCCCAGCATTTT
cdr3_aa: CASSFEKWQPQHF

d_call: TRBD2
cdr3_length: 14
j_call: TRBJ2-7
v_call: TRBV11-2
clone_size: -
cdr3_nt: TGTGCCAGCAGCTTACTAGCGGGGTCCTACGAGCAGTACTTC
cdr3_aa: CASSLLAGSYEQYF

d_call: -
cdr3_length: 14
j_call: TRBJ2-1
v_call: TRBV5-1
clone_size: -
cdr3_nt: TGCGCCAGCGAAAGGACCGGGGCCTACAATGAGCAGTTCTTC
cdr3_aa: CASERTGAYNEQFF

d_call: TRBD1
cdr3_length: 15
j_call: TRBJ2-1
v_call: TRBV5-1
clone_size: -
cdr3_nt: TGCGCCAGCAGCTTACAGGGGGCGCCTTACAATGAGCAGTTCTTC
cdr3_aa: CASSLQGAPYNEQFF

d_call: -
cdr3_length: 11
j_call: TRBJ2-1
v_call: TRBV10-3
clone_size: -
cdr3_nt: TGTGCCATCAGTTTAAACAATGAGCAGTTCTTC
cdr3_aa: CAISLNNEQFF

d_call: -
cdr3_length: 16
j_call: TRBJ1-4
v_call: TRBV4-1
clone_size: -
cdr3_nt: TGCGCCAGCAGCCAAGGAAGCACCAAAGCTAATGAAAAACTGTTTTTT
cdr3_aa: CASSQGSTKANEKLFF

d_call: TRBD2
cdr3_length: 15
j_call: TRBJ2-5
v_call: TRBV7-6
clone_size: -
cdr3_nt: TGTGCCAGCAGCTTAGAAGTAAGCGGGAGCGAGACCCAGTACTTC
cdr3_aa: CASSLEVSGSETQYF

d_call: -
cdr3_length: 13
j_call: TRBJ2-7
v_call: TRBV6-6
clone_size: -
cdr3_nt: TGTGCCAGCAGATTTTTTGGCGGGGACGAGCAGTACTTC
cdr3_aa: CASRFFGGDEQYF

d_call: TRBD2
cdr3_length: 16
j_call: TRBJ2-3
v_call: TRBV9
clone_size: -
cdr3_nt: TGTGCCAGCAGACCCAGCCCGGGGGGGGGCACAGATACGCAGTATTTT
cdr3_aa: CASRPSPGGGTDTQYF

d_call: -
cdr3_length: 12
j_call: TRBJ2-1
v_call: TRBV4-2
clone_size: -
cdr3_nt: TGTGCCAGCAGCTCCTATCTTAATGAGCAGTTCTTC
cdr3_aa: CASSSYLNEQFF

d_call: -
cdr3_length: 11
j_call: TRBJ2-1
v_call: TRBV27
clone_size: -
cdr3_nt: TGTGCCAGCAGCAGGGCAAGCGAGCAGTTCTTC
cdr3_aa: CASSRASEQFF

d_call: TRBD1
cdr3_length: 16
j_call: TRBJ1-1
v_call: TRBV18
clone_size: -
cdr3_nt: TGTGCCAGCTCACCGGGACAGGGGGCCCGAGACACTGAAGCTTTCTTT
cdr3_aa: CASSPGQGARDTEAFF

d_call: TRBD2
cdr3_length: 16
j_call: TRBJ2-2
v_call: TRBV9
clone_size: once
cdr3_nt: TGTGCCAGCAGCCCCCGGGGAGCGGGGGTTACCGGGGAGCTGTTTTTT
cdr3_aa: CASSPRGAGVTGELFF

d_call: -
cdr3_length: 18
j_call: TRBJ1-3
v_call: TRBV6-2/TRBV6-3
clone_size: -
cdr3_nt: TGTGCCAGCAGTTATTTTCGTCCGTGGACAAAAGGAGGAAACACCATATATTTT
cdr3_aa: CASSYFRPWTKGGNTIYF

d_call: TRBD2
cdr3_length: 15
j_call: TRBJ2-3
v_call: TRBV12-5
clone_size: -
cdr3_nt: TGTGCTAGTGGTTCTAGCGGGAGGAGCACAGATACGCAGTATTTT
cdr3_aa: CASGSSGRSTDTQYF

d_call: TRBD2
cdr3_length: 21
j_call: TRBJ2-2
v_call: TRBV4-3
clone_size: -
cdr3_nt: TGCGCCAGCAGCCAAGTGCGTAGTCGTGGCGGGGGGTACTTCCACACCGGGGAGCTGTTTTTT
cdr3_aa: CASSQVRSRGGGYFHTGELFF

d_call: TRBD1
cdr3_length: 15
j_call: TRBJ1-3
v_call: TRBV10-3
clone_size: once
cdr3_nt: TGTGCCATCAGTGAGGGACAGGGGGCAGGAAACACCATATATTTT
cdr3_aa: CAISEGQGAGNTIYF

d_call: -
cdr3_length: 14
j_call: TRBJ1-2
v_call: TRBV7-2
clone_size: once
cdr3_nt: TGTGCCAGCAGCTTAGCGGGTCGGAGCTATGGCTACACCTTC
cdr3_aa: CASSLAGRSYGYTF

d_call: TRBD1
cdr3_length: 15
j_call: TRBJ2-2
v_call: TRBV9
clone_size: -
cdr3_nt: TGTGCCAGCAGCGTGGGGACAGGGAGAACCGGGGAGCTGTTTTTT
cdr3_aa: CASSVGTGRTGELFF

d_call: -
cdr3_length: 16
j_call: TRBJ2-2
v_call: TRBV10-3
clone_size: few
cdr3_nt: TGTGCCATCAAGGCTAGAACCCCCGCAAACACCGGGGAGCTGTTTTTT
cdr3_aa: CAIKARTPANTGELFF

d_call: -
cdr3_length: 13
j_call: TRBJ1-2
v_call: TRBV4-1
clone_size: -
cdr3_nt: TGCGCCAGCAGCCACCCGGGGAGGTATGGCTACACCTTC
cdr3_aa: CASSHPGRYGYTF

d_call: -
cdr3_length: 16
j_call: TRBJ1-4
v_call: TRBV6-4
clone_size: -
cdr3_nt: TGTGCCAGCAGTGACTCGGAGAACAACTCTAATGAAAAACTGTTTTTT
cdr3_aa: CASSDSENNSNEKLFF

d_call: -
cdr3_length: 11
j_call: TRBJ2-3
v_call: TRBV7-2
clone_size: -
cdr3_nt: TGTGCCAGCAGCTTACGGGATACGCAGTATTTT
cdr3_aa: CASSLRDTQYF

d_call: -
cdr3_length: 15
j_call: TRBJ2-4
v_call: TRBV6-5
clone_size: few
cdr3_nt: TGTGCCAGGGATGACGGAGCCATAGCCAAAAACATTCAGTACTTC
cdr3_aa: CARDDGAIAKNIQYF

d_call: TRBD1
cdr3_length: 14
j_call: TRBJ1-1
v_call: TRBV10-3
clone_size: few
cdr3_nt: TGTGCCATCAGCCTCGGACAGGGGAACACTGAAGCTTTCTTT
cdr3_aa: CAISLGQGNTEAFF

d_call: TRBD1
cdr3_length: 19
j_call: TRBJ2-2
v_call: TRBV4-3
clone_size: -
cdr3_nt: TGCGCCAGCAGCCAAGAGGGACAGGGGCCTAGCGCGAACACCGGGGAGCTGTTTTTT
cdr3_aa: CASSQEGQGPSANTGELFF

d_call: -
cdr3_length: 14
j_call: TRBJ1-2
v_call: TRBV5-4
clone_size: -
cdr3_nt: TGTGCCAGCAGCTTGGGGGGCGGAAATTATGGCTACACCTTC
cdr3_aa: CASSLGGGNYGYTF

d_call: TRBD2
cdr3_length: 16
j_call: TRBJ2-3
v_call: TRBV5-1
clone_size: -
cdr3_nt: TGCGCCAGCAGCGGAGGGACTAGCGGGACTCTAGATACGCAGTATTTT
cdr3_aa: CASSGGTSGTLDTQYF

d_call: -
cdr3_length: 16
j_call: TRBJ2-7
v_call: TRBV5-4
clone_size: -
cdr3_nt: TGTGCCAGCAGCTTGTTTGTGGGGGCCAGCTCCTACGAGCAGTACTTC
cdr3_aa: CASSLFVGASSYEQYF

d_call: TRBD1
cdr3_length: 16
j_call: TRBJ1-1
v_call: TRBV4-3
clone_size: -
cdr3_nt: TGCGCCAGCAGCCAGGCTCCGGACAGGGGTCGGACTGAAGCTTTCTTT
cdr3_aa: CASSQAPDRGRTEAFF

d_call: TRBD1
cdr3_length: 13
j_call: TRBJ1-6
v_call: TRBV27
clone_size: -
cdr3_nt: TGTGCCAGCAGGGGACAGCCGGATTCACCCCTCCACTTT
cdr3_aa: CASRGQPDSPLHF

d_call: TRBD1
cdr3_length: 14
j_call: TRBJ1-2
v_call: TRBV6-4
clone_size: -
cdr3_nt: TGTGCCAGCAGTCCCGAACGGACAGGGATCGGCTACACCTTC
cdr3_aa: CASSPERTGIGYTF

d_call: TRBD1
cdr3_length: 14
j_call: TRBJ1-6
v_call: TRBV10-3
clone_size: -
cdr3_nt: TGTGCCATCAGTTCGGGACAGGCCCATTCACCCCTCCACTTT
cdr3_aa: CAISSGQAHSPLHF

d_call: TRBD1
cdr3_length: 15
j_call: TRBJ2-7
v_call: TRBV29-1
clone_size: once
cdr3_nt: TGCAGCGTTGAAGGTGAGGGGGCTCTCTCCTACGAGCAGTACTTC
cdr3_aa: CSVEGEGALSYEQYF

d_call: -
cdr3_length: 14
j_call: TRBJ1-2
v_call: TRBV6-2/TRBV6-3
clone_size: -
cdr3_nt: TGTGCCAGCAGTTACAGCCCGGACAGAGTTGGCTACACCTTC
cdr3_aa: CASSYSPDRVGYTF

d_call: TRBD1
cdr3_length: 13
j_call: TRBJ2-7
v_call: TRBV5-1
clone_size: -
cdr3_nt: TGCGCCAGCAGCTCCCTGACAGGGGACGAGCAGTACTTC
cdr3_aa: CASSSLTGDEQYF

d_call: TRBD2
cdr3_length: 17
j_call: TRBJ2-1
v_call: TRBV18
clone_size: -
cdr3_nt: TGTGCCAGCTCACCTCCACTAGCGGGACCTACCTACAATGAGCAGTTCTTC
cdr3_aa: CASSPPLAGPTYNEQFF

d_call: -
cdr3_length: 13
j_call: TRBJ1-1
v_call: TRBV11-3
clone_size: -
cdr3_nt: TGTGCCAGCAGCGAAACATCGAACACTGAAGCTTTCTTT
cdr3_aa: CASSETSNTEAFF

d_call: TRBD1
cdr3_length: 15
j_call: TRBJ2-6
v_call: TRBV6-5
clone_size: -
cdr3_nt: TGTGCCAGCGTGACAGGGCCTGATGGGGCCAACGTCCTGACTTTC
cdr3_aa: CASVTGPDGANVLTF

d_call: TRBD1
cdr3_length: 12
j_call: TRBJ2-1
v_call: TRBV29-1
clone_size: -
cdr3_nt: TGCAGCGTCCGACAGGGTAGGAATGAGCAGTTCTTC
cdr3_aa: CSVRQGRNEQFF